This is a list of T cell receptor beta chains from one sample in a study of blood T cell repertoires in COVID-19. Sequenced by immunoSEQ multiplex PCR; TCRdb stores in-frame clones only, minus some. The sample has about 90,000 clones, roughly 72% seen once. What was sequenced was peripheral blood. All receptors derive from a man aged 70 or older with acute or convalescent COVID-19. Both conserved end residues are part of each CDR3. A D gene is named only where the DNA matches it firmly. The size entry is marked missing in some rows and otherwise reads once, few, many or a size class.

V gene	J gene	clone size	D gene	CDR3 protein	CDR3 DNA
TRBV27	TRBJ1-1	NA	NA	CASHDPQGEAFF	TGTGCCAGCCATGATCCTCAGGGGGAAGCTTTCTTT
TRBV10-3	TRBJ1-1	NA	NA	CAISDSGRTTEAFF	TGTGCCATCAGTGATTCGGGGAGGACCACTGAAGCTTTCTTT
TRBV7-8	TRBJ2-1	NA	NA	CASSPLRGSSYNEQFF	TGTGCCAGCAGCCCCCTTCGCGGAAGCTCCTACAATGAGCAGTTCTTC
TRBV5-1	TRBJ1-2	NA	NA	CASSLDSSFYGYTF	TGCGCCAGCAGCTTGGACAGTTCCTTCTATGGCTACACCTTC
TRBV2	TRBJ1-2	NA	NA	CASGERGGSYGYTF	TGTGCCAGCGGGGAGAGGGGGGGCAGCTATGGCTACACCTTC
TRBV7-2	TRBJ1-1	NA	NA	CASGAQGNTEAFF	TGTGCCAGCGGGGCACAGGGGAACACTGAAGCTTTCTTT
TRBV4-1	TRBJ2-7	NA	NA	CASSPRGTSYEQYF	TGCGCCAGCAGCCCCAGAGGAACGTCCTACGAGCAGTACTTC
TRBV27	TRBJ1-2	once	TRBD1	CASSYGQGWGYTF	TGTGCCAGCAGTTACGGACAGGGTTGGGGCTACACCTTC
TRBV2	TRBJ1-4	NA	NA	CASSTGEKLFF	TGTGCCAGCAGCACTGGTGAAAAACTGTTTTTT
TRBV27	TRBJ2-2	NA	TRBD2	CASQGLAYTGELFF	TGTGCCAGCCAGGGACTAGCGTACACCGGGGAGCTGTTTTTT
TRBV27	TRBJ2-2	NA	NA	CASSRGGRNTGELFF	TGTGCCAGCAGCCGGGGAGGCCGAAACACCGGGGAGCTGTTTTTT
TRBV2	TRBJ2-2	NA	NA	CASSGEGAGELFF	TGTGCCAGCAGTGGGGAGGGGGCCGGGGAGCTGTTTTTT
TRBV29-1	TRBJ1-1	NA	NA	CSVDIATEAFF	TGCAGCGTTGACATTGCGACAGAAGCTTTCTTT
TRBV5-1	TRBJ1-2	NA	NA	CASSLDGEGYTF	TGCGCCAGCAGCTTGGACGGGGAGGGCTACACCTTC
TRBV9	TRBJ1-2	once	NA	CASSVAEISSNYGYTF	TGTGCCAGCAGCGTAGCGGAGATATCGTCTAACTATGGCTACACCTTC
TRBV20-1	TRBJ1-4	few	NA	CSASSIKGVGRNRELFF	TGCAGTGCTAGTAGTATCAAGGGGGTGGGCAGAAATAGGGAACTGTTTTTT
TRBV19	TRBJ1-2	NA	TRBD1	CASLTLTGGYYGYTF	TGTGCCAGCCTAACTCTAACAGGGGGCTACTATGGCTACACCTTC
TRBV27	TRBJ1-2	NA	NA	CASSPGQTYGYTF	TGTGCCAGCAGTCCAGGGCAAACCTATGGCTACACCTTC
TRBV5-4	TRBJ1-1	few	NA	CASSWEGLNTEAFF	TGTGCCAGCAGCTGGGAGGGATTGAACACTGAAGCTTTCTTT
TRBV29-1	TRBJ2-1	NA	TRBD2	CSVAKLAVSSYNEQFF	TGCAGCGTCGCAAAACTAGCGGTGAGCTCCTACAATGAGCAGTTCTTC
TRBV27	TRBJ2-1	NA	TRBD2	CASSLGTSGNEQFF	TGTGCCAGCAGTTTGGGGACTAGCGGCAATGAGCAGTTCTTC
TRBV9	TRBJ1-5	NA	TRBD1	CASSAGQYSNQPQHF	TGTGCCAGCAGCGCGGGACAGTATAGCAATCAGCCCCAGCATTTT
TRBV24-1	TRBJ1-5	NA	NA	CATSSAESNQPQHF	TGTGCCACCAGTTCCGCAGAATCTAATCAGCCCCAGCATTTT
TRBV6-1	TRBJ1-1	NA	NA	CASRSQGFDTEAFF	TGTGCCAGCAGGAGTCAGGGGTTCGACACTGAAGCTTTCTTT
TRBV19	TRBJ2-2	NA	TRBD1	CASRLRGQSGELFF	TGTGCCAGTAGGCTCAGGGGGCAATCCGGGGAGCTGTTTTTT
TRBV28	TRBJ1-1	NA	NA	CASRTVESHTEAFF	TGTGCCAGCAGAACAGTCGAGAGTCACACTGAAGCTTTCTTT
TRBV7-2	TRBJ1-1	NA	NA	CASSPQGRNTEAFF	TGTGCCAGCAGCCCGCAGGGTAGAAACACTGAAGCTTTCTTT
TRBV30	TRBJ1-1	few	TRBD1	CAWSSTTGAEAFF	TGTGCCTGGAGTTCTACGACAGGGGCTGAAGCTTTCTTT
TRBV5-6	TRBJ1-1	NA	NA	CASSSEEPATEAFF	TGTGCCAGCAGTTCCGAGGAGCCGGCCACTGAAGCTTTCTTT
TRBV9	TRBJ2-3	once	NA	CASSVDISTDTQYF	TGTGCCAGCAGCGTAGATATAAGCACAGATACGCAGTATTTT
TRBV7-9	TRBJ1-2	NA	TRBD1	CASSVSGTGGAINGYTF	TGTGCCAGCAGCGTTTCCGGGACAGGGGGCGCAATTAATGGCTACACCTTC
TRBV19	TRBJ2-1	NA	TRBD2	CASRLLAGGYNEQFF	TGTGCCAGTAGGCTATTAGCGGGAGGGTACAATGAGCAGTTCTTC
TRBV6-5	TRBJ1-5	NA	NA	CASSYSTRSNQPQHF	TGTGCCAGCAGTTACTCCACACGCAGCAATCAGCCCCAGCATTTT
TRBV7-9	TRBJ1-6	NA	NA	CASSLDEGRSSYNSPLHF	TGTGCCAGCAGCTTAGACGAGGGAAGGAGCTCCTATAATTCACCCCTCCACTTT
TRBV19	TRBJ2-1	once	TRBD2	CASSTRYRTSGTPYNEQFF	TGTGCCAGTAGTACTCGATACCGGACTAGCGGGACTCCCTACAATGAGCAGTTCTTC
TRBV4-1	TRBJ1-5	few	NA	CASSQTLGGAQHF	TGCGCCAGCAGCCAAACGTTAGGGGGAGCCCAGCATTTT
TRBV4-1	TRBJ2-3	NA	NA	CASSLKSIGATTDTQYF	TGCGCCAGCAGCCTAAAGAGTATTGGGGCCACCACAGATACGCAGTATTTT
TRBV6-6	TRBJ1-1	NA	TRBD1	CASTSPDRAQLGAFF	TGTGCCAGCACTTCCCCGGACAGGGCTCAGCTAGGAGCTTTCTTT
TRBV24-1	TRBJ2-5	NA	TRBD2	CATSGGSRQETQYF	TGTGCCACCTCGGGAGGGTCGCGACAAGAGACCCAGTACTTC
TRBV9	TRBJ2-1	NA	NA	CASSPRPLQGGEQFF	TGTGCCAGCAGCCCGCGGCCATTACAGGGTGGTGAGCAGTTCTTC
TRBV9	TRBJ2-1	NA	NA	CASSVTGSGSYNEQFF	TGTGCCAGCAGCGTCACGGGAAGTGGCTCCTACAATGAGCAGTTCTTC
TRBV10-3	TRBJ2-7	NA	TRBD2	CAIGRVGRTNLVYEQYF	TGTGCCATCGGGAGGGTTGGCAGAACTAATCTCGTATACGAGCAGTACTTC
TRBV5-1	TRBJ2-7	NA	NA	CASSLRSGTEIFDRSYEQYF	TGCGCCAGCAGCTTGAGGTCAGGGACTGAAATTTTTGATCGGTCCTACGAGCAGTACTTC
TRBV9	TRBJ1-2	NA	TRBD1	CASSVGPGTVYGYTF	TGTGCCAGCAGCGTAGGCCCCGGGACAGTATATGGCTACACCTTC
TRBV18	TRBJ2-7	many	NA	CASSQDRDGREQYF	TGTGCCAGCTCTCAGGACAGAGATGGCCGCGAGCAGTACTTC
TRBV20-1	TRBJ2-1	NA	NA	CSASGYNEQFF	TGCAGTGCTAGCGGTTACAATGAGCAGTTCTTC
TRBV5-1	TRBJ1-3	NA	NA	CASSLDEVISGNTIYF	TGCGCCAGCAGCTTGGATGAGGTTATCTCTGGAAACACCATATATTTT
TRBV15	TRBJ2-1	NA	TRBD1	CATRQTTPGQGKVDEQFF	TGTGCCACCAGGCAAACCACTCCGGGACAGGGAAAGGTCGATGAGCAGTTCTTC
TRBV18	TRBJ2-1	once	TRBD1	CASSPGQGTFYNEQFF	TGTGCCAGCTCACCGGGACAGGGAACTTTCTACAATGAGCAGTTCTTC
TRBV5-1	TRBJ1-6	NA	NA	CASSLASYNSPLHF	TGCGCCAGCAGCTTGGCTTCCTATAATTCACCCCTCCACTTT
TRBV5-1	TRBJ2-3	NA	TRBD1	CASSLQGASTDTQYF	TGCGCCAGCAGCCTCCAGGGGGCAAGCACAGATACGCAGTATTTT
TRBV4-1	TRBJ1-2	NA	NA	CASSQGGRAYGYTF	TGCGCCAGCAGCCAAGGGGGCAGGGCCTATGGCTACACCTTC
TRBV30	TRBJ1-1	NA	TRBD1	CAWDLGQVNTEAFF	TGTGCCTGGGATTTAGGACAGGTGAACACTGAAGCTTTCTTT
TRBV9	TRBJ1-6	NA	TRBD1	CASSVVETGGSPLHF	TGTGCCAGCAGCGTAGTGGAGACAGGGGGCTCACCCCTCCACTTT
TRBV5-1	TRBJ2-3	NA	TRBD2	CASSSGTSGITDTQYF	TGCGCCAGCAGCTCCGGGACTAGCGGGATCACAGATACGCAGTATTTT
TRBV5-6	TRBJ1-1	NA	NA	CASRLARGDTEAFF	TGTGCCAGCAGATTGGCCCGGGGGGACACTGAAGCTTTCTTT
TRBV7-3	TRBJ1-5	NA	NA	CASSPNHRAGQPQHF	TGTGCCAGCAGCCCTAACCACAGGGCCGGTCAGCCCCAGCATTTT